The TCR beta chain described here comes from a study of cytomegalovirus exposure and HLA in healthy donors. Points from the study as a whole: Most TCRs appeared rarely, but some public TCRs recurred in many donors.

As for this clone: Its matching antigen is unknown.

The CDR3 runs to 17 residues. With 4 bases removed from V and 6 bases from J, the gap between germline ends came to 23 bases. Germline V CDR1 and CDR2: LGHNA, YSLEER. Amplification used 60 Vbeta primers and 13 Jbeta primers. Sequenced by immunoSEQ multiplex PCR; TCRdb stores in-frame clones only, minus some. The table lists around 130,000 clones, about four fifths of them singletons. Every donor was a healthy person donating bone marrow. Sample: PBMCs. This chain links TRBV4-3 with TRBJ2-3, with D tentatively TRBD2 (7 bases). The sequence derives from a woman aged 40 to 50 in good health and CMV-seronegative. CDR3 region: CASSPSGRGAVPDTQYF. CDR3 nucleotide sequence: TGCGCCAGCAGCCCGTCAGGCCGGGGGGCGGTTCCCGATACGCAGTATTTT.